This T cell receptor beta chain was recorded in a study of blood T cell repertoires in COVID-19. Across the whole study: COVID-19 samples, acute and convalescent, were from the United States, Italy and Spain.

Study processing details: Reference gene primer amplification in the assay estimated nucleated cell counts. TCRdb's copy holds only in-frame clones and misses some; the assay was immunoSEQ multiplex PCR. That table supplies the V and J calls and clone size; D and trimming were determined from the DNA. The sample contains roughly 290,000 clones, 90% of which appear only once. Those enrolled, adults aged roughly 18 to 89 years, came from about two dozen US areas. Cohort placement rested on clinical history that participants reported themselves. Germline CDR1 GTSNPN, CDR2 SVGIG (reference sequence). The CDR3 spans 11 residues. Trimming removed 2 bases from V and 3 bases from J, with 5 bases in between.

This TCR was sampled from a woman aged 18 to 35 with acute COVID-19. V and J are TRBV30 and TRBJ2-7; D not certain. The specimen was PBMCs or T cells enriched from blood (not recorded which). The CDR3 protein is CAWSSVYEQYF. Written as DNA, the CDR3 is TGTGCCTGGAGTTCGGTCTACGAGCAGTACTTC.